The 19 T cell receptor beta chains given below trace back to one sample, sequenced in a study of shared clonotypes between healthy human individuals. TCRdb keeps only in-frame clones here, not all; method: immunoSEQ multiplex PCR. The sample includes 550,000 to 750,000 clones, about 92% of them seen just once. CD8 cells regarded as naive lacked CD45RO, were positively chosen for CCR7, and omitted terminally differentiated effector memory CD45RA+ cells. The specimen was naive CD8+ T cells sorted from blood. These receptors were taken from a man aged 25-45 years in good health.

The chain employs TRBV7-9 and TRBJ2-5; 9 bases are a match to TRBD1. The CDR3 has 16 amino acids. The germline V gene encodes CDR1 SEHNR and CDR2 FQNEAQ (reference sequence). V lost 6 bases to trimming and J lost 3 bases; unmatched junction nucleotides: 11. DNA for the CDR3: TGTGCCAGCAGAGACCGGGACAGGGTATCCGAAGAGACCCAGTACTTC. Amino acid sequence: CASRDRDRVSEETQYF.

The CDR3 nucleotides read TGTGCCAGCAGCTTCGGCGGGAGCCACTACGAGCAGTACTTC. This encodes CASSFGGSHYEQYF. This chain uses TRBV11-2 with TRBJ2-7, with TRBD2 identical over 7 bases. Germline CDR1 is SGHAT and CDR2 is FQNNGV. This CDR3 contains 14 residues. Germline trimming cut 3 bases from V and 3 bases from J; bases unmatched to any gene: 5.

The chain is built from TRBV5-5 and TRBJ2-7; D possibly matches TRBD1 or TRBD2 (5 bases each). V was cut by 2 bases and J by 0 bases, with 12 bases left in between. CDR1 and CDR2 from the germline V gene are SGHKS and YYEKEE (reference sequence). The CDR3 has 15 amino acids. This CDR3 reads CASSFSAGSSYEQYF. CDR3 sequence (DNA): TGTGCCAGCAGCTTCAGTGCAGGGAGCTCCTACGAGCAGTACTTC.

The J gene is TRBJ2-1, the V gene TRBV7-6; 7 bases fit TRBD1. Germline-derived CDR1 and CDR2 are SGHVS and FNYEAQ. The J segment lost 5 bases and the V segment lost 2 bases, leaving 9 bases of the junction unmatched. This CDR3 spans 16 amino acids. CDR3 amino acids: CASSLNYRGINNEQFF. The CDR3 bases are TGTGCCAGCAGCTTAAACTACAGGGGCATCAACAATGAGCAGTTCTTC.

In DNA, the CDR3 is TGTGCCAGTAGCAGAAGCGGGAGTCTTATCTCCTACAATGAGCAGTTCTTC. Its translation: CASSRSGSLISYNEQFF. This chain connects TRBV19 to TRBJ2-1, with 8 bases that match TRBD2. V shed 6 bases and J 0 bases; nucleotides not matched to a gene: 10. The CDR3 sequence is 17 residues long. Germline CDR1 LNHDA, CDR2 SQIVND (reference sequence).

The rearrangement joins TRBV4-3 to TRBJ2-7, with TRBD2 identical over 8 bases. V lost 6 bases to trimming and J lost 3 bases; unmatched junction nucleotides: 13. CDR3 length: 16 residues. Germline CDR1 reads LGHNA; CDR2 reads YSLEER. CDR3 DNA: TGCGCCAGCAGTCCCCCCTCCGGGACTAGATTCTACGAGCAGTACTTC. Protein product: CASSPPSGTRFYEQYF.

The CDR3 sequence: CASSPYHGTDTQYF. In DNA, the CDR3 is TGTGCCAGCAGCCCGTATCATGGCACAGATACGCAGTATTTT. This chain joins TRBV5-4 and TRBJ2-3; the D is unclear. The CDR3 has 14 residues. V was pared by 4 bases and J by 1 base, with 10 bases between. Germline CDR1 reads SGHNT; CDR2 reads YYREEE (reference sequence).

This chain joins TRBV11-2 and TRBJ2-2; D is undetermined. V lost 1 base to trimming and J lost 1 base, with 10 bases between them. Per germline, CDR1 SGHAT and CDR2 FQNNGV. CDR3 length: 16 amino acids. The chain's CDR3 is CASSLGITGNTGELFF. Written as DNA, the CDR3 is TGTGCCAGCAGCTTAGGTATCACGGGGAACACCGGGGAGCTGTTTTTT. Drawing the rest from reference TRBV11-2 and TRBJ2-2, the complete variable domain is EAGVAQSPRYKIIEKRQSVAFWCNPISGHATLYWYQQILGQGPKLLIQFQNNGVVDDSQLPKDRFSAERLKGVDSTLKIQPAKLEDSAVYLCASSLGITGNTGELFFGEGSRLTVL.

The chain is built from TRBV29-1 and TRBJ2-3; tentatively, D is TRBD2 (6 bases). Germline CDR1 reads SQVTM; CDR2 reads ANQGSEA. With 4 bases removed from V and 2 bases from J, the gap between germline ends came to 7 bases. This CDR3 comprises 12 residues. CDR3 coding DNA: TGCAGCGTTGGGGAGGTCACAGATACGCAGTATTTT. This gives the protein CSVGEVTDTQYF.

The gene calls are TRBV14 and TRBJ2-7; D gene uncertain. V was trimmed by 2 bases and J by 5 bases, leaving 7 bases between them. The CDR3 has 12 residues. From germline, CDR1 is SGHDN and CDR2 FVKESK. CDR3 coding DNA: TGTGCCAGCAGCCAATACCTTAACGAGCAGTACTTC. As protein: CASSQYLNEQYF.

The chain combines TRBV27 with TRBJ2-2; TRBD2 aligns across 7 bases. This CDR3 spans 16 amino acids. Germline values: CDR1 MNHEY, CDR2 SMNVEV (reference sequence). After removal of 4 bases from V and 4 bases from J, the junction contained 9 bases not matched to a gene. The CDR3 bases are TGTGCCAGCAGTTCGGACACTTGGGGGGGCACCGGGGAGCTGTTTTTT. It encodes CASSSDTWGGTGELFF.

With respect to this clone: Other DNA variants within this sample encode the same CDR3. The DNA for the CDR3 is TGTGCCAGCTCCTTGGGACAGGGGGCTTACGAGCAGTACTTC. Its translation: CASSLGQGAYEQYF. J is TRBJ2-7 and V is TRBV27; the match to TRBD1 covers 12 bases. The CDR3 is made up of 14 amino acids. The J segment lost 4 bases and the V segment lost 8 bases, leaving 6 bases of the junction unmatched. CDR1 is MNHEY, CDR2 SMNVEV, per germline (reference sequence).

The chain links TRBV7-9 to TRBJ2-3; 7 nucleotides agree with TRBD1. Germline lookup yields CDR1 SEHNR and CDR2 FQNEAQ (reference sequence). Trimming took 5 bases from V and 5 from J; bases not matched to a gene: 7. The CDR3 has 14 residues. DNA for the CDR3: TGTGCCAGCAGCCCCCGACAGGGCAGAGATACGCAGTATTTT. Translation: CASSPRQGRDTQYF.

The CDR3 DNA is TGTGCCAGCAGCTCCCCGGGACAGGGCTACGAGCAGTACTTC. This sequence encodes CASSSPGQGYEQYF. The chain carries TRBV7-9 and TRBJ2-7; 9 bases align to TRBD1. J gave up 3 bases and V 4 bases, and 4 bases lay outside the gene matches. Germline lookup yields CDR1 SEHNR and CDR2 FQNEAQ (reference sequence). The CDR3 sequence is 14 residues long.

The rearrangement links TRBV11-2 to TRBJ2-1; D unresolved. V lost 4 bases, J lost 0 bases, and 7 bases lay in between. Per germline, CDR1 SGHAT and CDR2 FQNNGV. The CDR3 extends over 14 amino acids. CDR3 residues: CASSSADSYNEQFF. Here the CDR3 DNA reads TGTGCCAGCAGCTCCGCAGACTCCTACAATGAGCAGTTCTTC.

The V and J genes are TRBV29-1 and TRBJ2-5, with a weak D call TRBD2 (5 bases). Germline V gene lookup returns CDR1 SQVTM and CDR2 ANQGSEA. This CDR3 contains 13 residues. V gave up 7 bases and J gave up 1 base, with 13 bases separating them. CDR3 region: CSGSAGLQETQYF. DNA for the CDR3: TGCAGCGGTAGCGCAGGCCTCCAAGAGACCCAGTACTTC.

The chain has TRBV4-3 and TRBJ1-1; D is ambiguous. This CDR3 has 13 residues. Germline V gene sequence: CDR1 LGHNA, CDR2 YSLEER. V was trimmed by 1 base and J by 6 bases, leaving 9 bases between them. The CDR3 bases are TGCGCCAGCAGCCAAGTTCAGGACGCTGAAGCTTTCTTT. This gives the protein CASSQVQDAEAFF.

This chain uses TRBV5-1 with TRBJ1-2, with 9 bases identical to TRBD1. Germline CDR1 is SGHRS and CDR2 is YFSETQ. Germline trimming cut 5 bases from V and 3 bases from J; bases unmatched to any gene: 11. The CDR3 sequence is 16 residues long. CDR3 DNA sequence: TGCGCCAGCAGTAGTACGGGACAGGGTGGCTACTATGGCTACACCTTC. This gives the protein CASSSTGQGGYYGYTF.

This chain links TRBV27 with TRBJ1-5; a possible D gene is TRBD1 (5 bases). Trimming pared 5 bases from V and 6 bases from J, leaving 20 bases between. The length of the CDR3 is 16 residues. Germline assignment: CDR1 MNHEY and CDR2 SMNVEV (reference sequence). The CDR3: CASSPTNQGSSQPQHF. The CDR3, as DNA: TGTGCCAGCAGTCCTACCAACCAGGGTTCGAGTCAGCCCCAGCATTTT.